Sequencing of this T cell receptor (beta chain) was carried out in a study of blood T cell repertoires in COVID-19. Seattle's cohort entered during active infection and was followed longitudinally. V dropped 6 bases and J dropped 2; count of bases not matched to a gene: 2. Per germline, CDR1 SNHLY and CDR2 FYNNEI. The CDR3 is made up of 13 amino acids. Assay: immunoSEQ multiplex PCR; the TCRdb copy retains only in-frame clones and omits some. The sample has about 250,000 clones; 70% to 90% are singletons. The clonotype was recovered from a woman aged 30 to 39 with COVID-19, enrolled during active disease. What was sequenced was peripheral blood. The chain uses TRBV2 and TRBJ2-7; 9 positions match TRBD1. The chain's CDR3 is CASSGQGTYEQYV. The DNA for the CDR3 is TGTGCCAGCAGCGGACAGGGGACCTACGAGCAGTACGTC.